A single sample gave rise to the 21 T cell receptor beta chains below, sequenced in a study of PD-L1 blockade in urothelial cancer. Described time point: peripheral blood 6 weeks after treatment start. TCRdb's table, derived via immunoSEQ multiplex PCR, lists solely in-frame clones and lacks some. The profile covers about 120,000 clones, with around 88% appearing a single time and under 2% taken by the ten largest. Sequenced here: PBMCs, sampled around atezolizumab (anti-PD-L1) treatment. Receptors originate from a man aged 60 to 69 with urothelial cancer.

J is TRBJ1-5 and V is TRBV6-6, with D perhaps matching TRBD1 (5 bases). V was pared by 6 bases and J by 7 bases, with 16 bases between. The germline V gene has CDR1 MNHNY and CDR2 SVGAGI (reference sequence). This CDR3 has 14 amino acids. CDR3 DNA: TGTGCCAGCAGCTCTACAGGCGGCCAACAGCCCCAGCATTTT. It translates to CASSSTGGQQPQHF.

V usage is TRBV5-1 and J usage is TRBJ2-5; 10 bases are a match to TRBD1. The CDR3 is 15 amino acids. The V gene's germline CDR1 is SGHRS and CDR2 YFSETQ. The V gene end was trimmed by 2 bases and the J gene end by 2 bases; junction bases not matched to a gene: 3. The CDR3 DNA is TGCGCCAGCAGCTTTGGGACAGGGGCTCAAGAGACCCAGTACTTC. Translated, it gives CASSFGTGAQETQYF.

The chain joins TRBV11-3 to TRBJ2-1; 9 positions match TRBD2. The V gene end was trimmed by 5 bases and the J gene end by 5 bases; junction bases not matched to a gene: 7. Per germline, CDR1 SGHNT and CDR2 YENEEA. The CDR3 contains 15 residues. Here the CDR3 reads CASSPPRGGDNEQFF. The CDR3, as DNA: TGTGCCAGCAGCCCCCCCCGCGGGGGGGACAATGAGCAGTTCTTC.

CDR3 nucleotide sequence: TGTGCCAGCAGCGAAACCCCGGCGGATTCACCCCTCCACTTT. Protein sequence: CASSETPADSPLHF. The chain combines TRBV9 with TRBJ1-6, with D hard to call. Germline loops: CDR1 SGDLS, CDR2 YYNGEE. Trimming pared 3 bases from V and 8 bases from J, leaving 12 bases between. The CDR3 is made up of 14 amino acids.

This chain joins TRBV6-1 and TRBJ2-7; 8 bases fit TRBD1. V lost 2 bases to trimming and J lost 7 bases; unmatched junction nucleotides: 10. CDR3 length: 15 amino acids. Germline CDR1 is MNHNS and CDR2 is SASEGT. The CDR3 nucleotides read TGTGCCAGCAGTGAAAGGTGGCAGGGGGCGGGTGAGCAGTACTTC. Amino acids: CASSERWQGAGEQYF.

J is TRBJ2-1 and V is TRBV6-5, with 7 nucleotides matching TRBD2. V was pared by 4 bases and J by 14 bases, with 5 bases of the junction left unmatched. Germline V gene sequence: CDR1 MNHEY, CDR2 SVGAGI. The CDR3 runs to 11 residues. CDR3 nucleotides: TGTGCCAGCAGTTCAGGACTAGTTGAGTTCTTC. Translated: CASSSGLVEFF.

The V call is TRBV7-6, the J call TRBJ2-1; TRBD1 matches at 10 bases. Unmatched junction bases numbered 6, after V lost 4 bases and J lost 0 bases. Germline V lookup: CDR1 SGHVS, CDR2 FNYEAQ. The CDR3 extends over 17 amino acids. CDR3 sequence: CASSYRDRGSSYNEQFF. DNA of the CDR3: TGTGCCAGCAGCTACCGGGACAGGGGTAGCTCCTACAATGAGCAGTTCTTC.

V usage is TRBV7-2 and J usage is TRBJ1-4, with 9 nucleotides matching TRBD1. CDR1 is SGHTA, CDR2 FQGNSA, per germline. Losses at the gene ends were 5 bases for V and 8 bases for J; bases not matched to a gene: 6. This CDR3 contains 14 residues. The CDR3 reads CASSPGQGGEKLFF. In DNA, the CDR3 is TGTGCCAGCAGCCCGGGACAGGGTGGAGAAAAACTGTTTTTT.

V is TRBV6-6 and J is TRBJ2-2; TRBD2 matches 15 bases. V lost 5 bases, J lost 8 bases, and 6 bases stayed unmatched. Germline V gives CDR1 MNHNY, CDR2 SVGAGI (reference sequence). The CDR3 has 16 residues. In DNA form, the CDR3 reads TGTGCCAGCAGTCGGACTAGCGGGGGGGCGTCTGGGGAGCTGTTTTTT. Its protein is CASSRTSGGASGELFF.

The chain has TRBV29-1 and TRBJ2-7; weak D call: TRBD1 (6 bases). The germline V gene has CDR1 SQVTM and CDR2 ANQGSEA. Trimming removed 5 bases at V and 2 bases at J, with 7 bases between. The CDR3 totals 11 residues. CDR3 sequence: CSVRTAYEQYF. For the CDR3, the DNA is TGCAGCGTTCGGACAGCCTACGAGCAGTACTTC.

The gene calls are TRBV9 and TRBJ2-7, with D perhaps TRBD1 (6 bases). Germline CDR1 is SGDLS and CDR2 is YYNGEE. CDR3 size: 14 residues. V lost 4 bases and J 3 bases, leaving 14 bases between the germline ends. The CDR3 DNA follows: TGTGCCAGCAGCCCCCCGGGACACCACTACGAGCAGTACTTC. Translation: CASSPPGHHYEQYF.

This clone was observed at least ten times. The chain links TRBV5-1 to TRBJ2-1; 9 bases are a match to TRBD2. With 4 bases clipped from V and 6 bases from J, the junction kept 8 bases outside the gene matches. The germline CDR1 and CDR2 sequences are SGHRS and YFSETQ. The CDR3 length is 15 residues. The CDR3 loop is CASSVGLAVVNEQFF. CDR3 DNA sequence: TGCGCCAGCAGCGTGGGACTAGCTGTGGTCAATGAGCAGTTCTTC.

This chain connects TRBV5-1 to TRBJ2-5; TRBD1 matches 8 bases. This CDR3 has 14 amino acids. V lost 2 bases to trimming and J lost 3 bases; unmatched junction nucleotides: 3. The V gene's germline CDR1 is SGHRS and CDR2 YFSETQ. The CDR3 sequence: CASSLNRGEETQYF. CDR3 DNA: TGCGCCAGCAGCTTAAACAGGGGGGAAGAGACCCAGTACTTC.

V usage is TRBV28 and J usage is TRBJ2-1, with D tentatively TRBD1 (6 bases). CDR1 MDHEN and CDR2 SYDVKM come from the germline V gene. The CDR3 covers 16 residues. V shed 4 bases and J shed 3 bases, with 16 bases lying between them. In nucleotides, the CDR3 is TGTGCCAGCAGTTCCTGGATCCGGGACAACTACAATGAGCAGTTCTTC. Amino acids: CASSSWIRDNYNEQFF.

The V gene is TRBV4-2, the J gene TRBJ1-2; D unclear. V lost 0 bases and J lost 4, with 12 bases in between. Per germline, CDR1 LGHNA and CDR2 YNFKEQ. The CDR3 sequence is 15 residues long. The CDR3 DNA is TGTGCCAGCAGCCAAGATTACAACACCGTCTATGGCTACACCTTC. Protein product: CASSQDYNTVYGYTF.

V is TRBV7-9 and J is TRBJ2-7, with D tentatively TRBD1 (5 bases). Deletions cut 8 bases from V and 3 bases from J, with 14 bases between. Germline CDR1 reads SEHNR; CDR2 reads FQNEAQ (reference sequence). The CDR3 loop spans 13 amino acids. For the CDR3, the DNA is TGTGCCAGCTCCCCCCAGGGAAACTACGAGCAGTACTTC. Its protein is CASSPQGNYEQYF.

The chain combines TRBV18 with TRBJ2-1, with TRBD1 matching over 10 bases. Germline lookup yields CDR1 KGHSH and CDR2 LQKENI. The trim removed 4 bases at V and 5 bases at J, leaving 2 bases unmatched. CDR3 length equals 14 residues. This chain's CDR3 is CASSRGTGDNEQFF. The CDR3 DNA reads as TGTGCCAGCTCACGTGGGACAGGGGACAATGAGCAGTTCTTC.

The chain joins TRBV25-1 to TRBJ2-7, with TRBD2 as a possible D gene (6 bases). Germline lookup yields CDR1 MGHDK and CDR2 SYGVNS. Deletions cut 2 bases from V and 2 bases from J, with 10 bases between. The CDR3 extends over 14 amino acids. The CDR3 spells CASSETGSTYEQYF. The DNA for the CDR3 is TGTGCCAGCAGTGAAACCGGGAGTACCTACGAGCAGTACTTC.

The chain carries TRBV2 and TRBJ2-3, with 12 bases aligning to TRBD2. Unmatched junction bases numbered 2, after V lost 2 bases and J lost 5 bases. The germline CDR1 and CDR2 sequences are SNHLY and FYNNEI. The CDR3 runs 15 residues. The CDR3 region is CASSELAGGGDTQYF. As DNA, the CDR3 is TGTGCCAGCAGTGAACTAGCGGGGGGGGGAGATACGCAGTATTTT. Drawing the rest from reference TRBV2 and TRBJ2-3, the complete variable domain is EPEVTQTPSHQVTQMGQEVILRCVPISNHLYFYWYRQILGQKVEFLVSFYNNEISEKSEIFDDQFSVERPDGSNFTLKIRSTKLEDSAMYFCASSELAGGGDTQYFGPGTRLTVL.

The CDR3: CASSLWAGSISGGKETQYF. CDR3 DNA sequence: TGTGCCAGCAGTTTATGGGCCGGGAGTATATCTGGGGGGAAAGAGACCCAGTACTTC. This sequence joins TRBV28 and TRBJ2-5; possible D gene TRBD2, 6 bases. Germline-derived CDR1 and CDR2 are MDHEN and SYDVKM. The V end lost 0 bases, the J end lost 3 bases, and 23 bases lay between the germline ends. The CDR3 runs 19 residues. Based on the CDR3 plus reference TRBV28 and TRBJ2-5, the full variable domain is DVKVTQSSRYLVKRTGEKVFLECVQDMDHENMFWYRQDPGLGLRLIYFSYDVKMKEKGDIPEGYSVSREKKERFSLILESASTNQTSMYLCASSLWAGSISGGKETQYFGPGTRLLVL.

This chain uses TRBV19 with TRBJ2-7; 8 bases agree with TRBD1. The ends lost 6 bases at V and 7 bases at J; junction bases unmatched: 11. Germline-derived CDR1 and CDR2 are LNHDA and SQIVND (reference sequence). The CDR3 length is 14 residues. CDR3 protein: CASRPGTGIGEQYF. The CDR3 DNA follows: TGTGCCAGTAGGCCTGGGACAGGAATAGGTGAGCAGTACTTC.